This T cell receptor (beta chain) was documented in a study of tumor-infiltrating lymphocytes in primary liver carcinoma. RNA and DNA were co-extracted from approximately 20-30 mg of unsorted bulk tissue. Per tumor, sampling covered five separate regions. cDNA specific to TCR beta was made from 500 ng of total RNA, with a constant-region primer employed for priming. Each TCR beta library was derived from three nested multiplex PCR rounds that employed slightly modified ARM-PCR. Running nine to ten cycles apiece, the first two PCR rounds relied on TRBV1-TRBV30 forward primers together with a C-beta reverse primer. TCRdb reprocessed the multiplex PCR reads with MiXCR, giving one entry per CDR3 protein. Of roughly 120,000 distinct CDR3 sequences detected, roughly 69% appear once; the ten largest clones hold approximately 9.7%. The CDR3 is made up of 13 amino acids. Germline CDR1 reads MRHNA; CDR2 reads SNTAGT.

About this clonotype: At one boundary the junction diverges from the germline segment, which might be a read error.

Sequencing was carried out using liver tumor tissue from sampling region 1. Subset meaning: tumor region T1, superior pole. The rearrangement uses TRBV6-4 and TRBJ1-1; possibly TRBD1 for D (5 bases). The clonotype comes from a woman aged 60-75 years with primary liver carcinoma and hepatitis B virus infection. The CDR3 loop is CASSVGENTGAFF. The CDR3 nucleotides read TGTGCCAGCAGTGTGGGGGAGAACACTGGAGCTTTCTTT.